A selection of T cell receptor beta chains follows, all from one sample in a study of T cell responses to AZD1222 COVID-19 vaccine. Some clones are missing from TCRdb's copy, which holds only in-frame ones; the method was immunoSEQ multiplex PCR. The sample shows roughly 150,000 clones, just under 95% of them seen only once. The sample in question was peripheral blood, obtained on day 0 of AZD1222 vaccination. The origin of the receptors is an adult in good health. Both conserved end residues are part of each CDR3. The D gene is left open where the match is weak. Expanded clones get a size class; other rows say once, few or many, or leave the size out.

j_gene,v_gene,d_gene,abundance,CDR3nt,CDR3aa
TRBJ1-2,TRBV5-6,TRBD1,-,TGTGCCAGCAGCCCCAGGGGGAACTATGGCTACACCTTC,CASSPRGNYGYTF
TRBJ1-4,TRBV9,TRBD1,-,TGTGCCAGCAGCGTAGGGTTCCGGGACAGTGAAAAACTGTTTTTT,CASSVGFRDSEKLFF
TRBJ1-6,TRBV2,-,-,TGTGCCAGCAGTGAAGGGGAAGGCACCTATAATTCACCCCTCCACTTT,CASSEGEGTYNSPLHF
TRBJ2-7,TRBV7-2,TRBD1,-,TGTGCCAGCAGCCCCCGACAGGGATTATACGAGCAGTACTTC,CASSPRQGLYEQYF
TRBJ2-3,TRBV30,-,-,TGTGCCTGGGGTGACCTGCGCCCTCGAAGCACAGATACGCAGTATTTT,CAWGDLRPRSTDTQYF
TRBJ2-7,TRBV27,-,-,TGTGCCTCACCCCCCAACCAACACTCCTACGAGCAGTACTTC,CASPPNQHSYEQYF
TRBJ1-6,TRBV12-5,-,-,TGTGCTAGTGGTTTGGATTCACCCCTCCACTTT,CASGLDSPLHF
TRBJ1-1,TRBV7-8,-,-,TGTGCCAGCAGCTTAGGCCGTCGGTCGGAAGTCAGTGATATGAACACTGAAGCTTTCTTT,CASSLGRRSEVSDMNTEAFF
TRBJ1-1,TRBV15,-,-,TGTGCCTCCGGAAGAGGGGGGCTGAACACTGAAGCTTTCTTT,CASGRGGLNTEAFF
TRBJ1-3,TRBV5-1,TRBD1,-,TGCGCCAGCAGCGCGGGGACAGGGAGTCGGGACACCATATATTTT,CASSAGTGSRDTIYF
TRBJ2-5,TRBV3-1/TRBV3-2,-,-,TGTGCCAGCAGACCGGGACCTATAGAAGGAGAGACCCAGTACTTC,CASRPGPIEGETQYF
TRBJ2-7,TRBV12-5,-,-,TGTGCTAGTGGTTTGGGACAGTCCTACGAGCAGTACTTC,CASGLGQSYEQYF
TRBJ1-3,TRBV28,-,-,TGTGCCAGCAGTTTATTAACCCCAACCTCTGGAAACACCATATATTTT,CASSLLTPTSGNTIYF
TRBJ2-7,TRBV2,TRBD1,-,TGTGCCAGCAGTGTGGACAGGTCCTACGAGCAGTACTTC,CASSVDRSYEQYF
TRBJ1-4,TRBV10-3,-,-,TGTGCCATCAGTATGGACAGAGAAAAACTGTTTTTT,CAISMDREKLFF
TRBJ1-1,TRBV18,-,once,TGTGCCAGCTCACTAACTCAGGGGGAAGCTTTCTTT,CASSLTQGEAFF
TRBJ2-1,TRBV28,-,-,TGTGCCAGCAGTTTAAATAGTGAGCAGTTCTTC,CASSLNSEQFF
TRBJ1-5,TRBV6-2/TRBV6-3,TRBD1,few,TGTGCCAGCAGCCGGACAGGAATCCTCTCTGGGCAGGCCCAGCATTTT,CASSRTGILSGQAQHF
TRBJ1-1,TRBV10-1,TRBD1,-,TGCGCCAGCACCGTTTGGACAGGGAACACTGAAGCTTTCTTT,CASTVWTGNTEAFF
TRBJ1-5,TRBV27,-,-,TGTGCCAGCAGTCTTAAAACAGGGACACCCCAGCATTTT,CASSLKTGTPQHF
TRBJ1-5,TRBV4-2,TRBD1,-,TGTGCCAGCAGCCCCGTTGCGACAGGGGGCAATCAGCCCCAGCATTTT,CASSPVATGGNQPQHF
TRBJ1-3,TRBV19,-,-,TGTGCCAGTAGTACGCCGAGCGGTCTCGGGGGCTCTGGAAACACCATATATTTT,CASSTPSGLGGSGNTIYF
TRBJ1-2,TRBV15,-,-,TGTGCCACCAGCAGAGATTATAGGGGAGGAAACTATGGCTACACCTTC,CATSRDYRGGNYGYTF
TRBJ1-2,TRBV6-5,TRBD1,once,TGTGCCAGCAGTCCCCCGGACAGGGTGGATGGCTACACCTTC,CASSPPDRVDGYTF
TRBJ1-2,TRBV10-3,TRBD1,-,TGTGCCACCTCCGCTCGACAGGGGGCAGGGGACTATGGCTACACCTTC,CATSARQGAGDYGYTF
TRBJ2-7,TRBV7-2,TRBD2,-,TGTGCCAGCAGCTTTGGGGCTAGCGGTAGCTACGAGCAGTACTTC,CASSFGASGSYEQYF
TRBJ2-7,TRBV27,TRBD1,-,TGTGCCAGCAGTCCCCTGGGACAGGGTACCTACGAGCAGTACTTC,CASSPLGQGTYEQYF
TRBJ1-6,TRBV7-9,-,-,TGTGCCAGCAGCTTAGGATCACCCCTCCACTTT,CASSLGSPLHF
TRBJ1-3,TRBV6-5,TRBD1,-,TGTGCCAGCAGTTACGGACAGGGGCCTTCTGGAAACACCATATATTTT,CASSYGQGPSGNTIYF
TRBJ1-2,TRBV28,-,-,TGTGCCAGCAGTTTAATACAGAGCTATAACTATGGCTACACCTTC,CASSLIQSYNYGYTF
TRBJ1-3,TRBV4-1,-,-,TGCGCCAGCAGCCAAGAAGGATCGGGGACTGTGATCGGAAGCTCTGGAAACACCATATATTTT,CASSQEGSGTVIGSSGNTIYF
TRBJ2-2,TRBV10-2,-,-,TGCGCCAGCAGTGATTTCGGGGTCGGGGAGCTGTTTTTT,CASSDFGVGELFF
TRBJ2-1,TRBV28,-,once,TGTGCCAGCAGTCGGCCGGAAATTAGCTCCTACAATGAGCAGTTCTTC,CASSRPEISSYNEQFF
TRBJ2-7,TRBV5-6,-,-,TGTGCCAGCAGCTTGTATGGGTCCCACTACGAGCAGTACTTC,CASSLYGSHYEQYF
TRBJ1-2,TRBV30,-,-,TGTGCCTGGAGCGCCGGCTTTTCTGGCTACACCTTC,CAWSAGFSGYTF
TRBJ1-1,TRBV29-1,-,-,TGCAGCGTTGAAGATCAGGGTAACACTGAAGCTTTCTTT,CSVEDQGNTEAFF
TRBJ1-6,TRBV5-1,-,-,TGCGCCAGCAGCTTGGAGTCTGACACCGGAATTAATAATTCACCCCTCCACTTT,CASSLESDTGINNSPLHF
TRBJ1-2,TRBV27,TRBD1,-,TGTGCCAGCAGTTCGATCGGGGACAGGGGAAAGGACTATGGCTACACCTTC,CASSSIGDRGKDYGYTF
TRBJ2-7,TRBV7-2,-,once,TGTGCCAGCAGCTACGGCCAGGGAGGGGGCTACGAGCAGTACTTC,CASSYGQGGGYEQYF
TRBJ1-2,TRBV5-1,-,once,TGCGCCAGCAGCTCGGACGGGGTCTATGGCTACACCTTC,CASSSDGVYGYTF
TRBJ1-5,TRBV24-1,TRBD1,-,TGTGCCACCAGTGAATCGACAGGGGGCAACAATCAGCCCCAGCATTTT,CATSESTGGNNQPQHF
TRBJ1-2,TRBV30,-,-,TGTGCTTGGGGAGGGGGGCGAGGGGGCTACACCTTC,CAWGGGRGGYTF